This T cell receptor beta chain comes out of a study of shared clonotypes between healthy human individuals. Study-wide points: Non-shared clonotypes were found to have lower generation probabilities than the clonotypes that were shared by all four of the sorted-subset donors.

Regarding this clone: Antigen specificity is unknown.

CD4+ cells underwent separation, giving CD45RA+ naive and CD45RA-negative memory subsets. Each sorted subset replicate got 200 ng genomic DNA, around 29,000 genomes. Per the study methods: Filtering differed for immunoSEQ, which gave only junction sequences without quality scores. TCRdb's table, derived via immunoSEQ multiplex PCR, lists solely in-frame clones and lacks some. V and J calls and clone size are given by that table; D and trimming were obtained from the DNA. The sample includes some 500,000 clones, roughly 95% seen only once; the top ten take under 0.065%. Germline V gene lookup returns CDR1 SEHNR and CDR2 FQNEAQ (reference sequence). The CDR3 is 17 residues long. Trimming took 3 bases from V and 2 from J; bases not matched to a gene: 5.

This chain joins TRBV7-9 and TRBJ2-2; 11 nucleotides align to TRBD2. Specimen: naive CD4+ T cells sorted from blood. Subset given: CD45RA+ positively selected. The sequence came from a woman younger than 45 in good health. CDR3 DNA sequence: TGTGCCAGCAGCTTGCTAGCGGGAGGTTCCAACACCGGGGAGCTGTTTTTT. Amino acids: CASSLLAGGSNTGELFF.